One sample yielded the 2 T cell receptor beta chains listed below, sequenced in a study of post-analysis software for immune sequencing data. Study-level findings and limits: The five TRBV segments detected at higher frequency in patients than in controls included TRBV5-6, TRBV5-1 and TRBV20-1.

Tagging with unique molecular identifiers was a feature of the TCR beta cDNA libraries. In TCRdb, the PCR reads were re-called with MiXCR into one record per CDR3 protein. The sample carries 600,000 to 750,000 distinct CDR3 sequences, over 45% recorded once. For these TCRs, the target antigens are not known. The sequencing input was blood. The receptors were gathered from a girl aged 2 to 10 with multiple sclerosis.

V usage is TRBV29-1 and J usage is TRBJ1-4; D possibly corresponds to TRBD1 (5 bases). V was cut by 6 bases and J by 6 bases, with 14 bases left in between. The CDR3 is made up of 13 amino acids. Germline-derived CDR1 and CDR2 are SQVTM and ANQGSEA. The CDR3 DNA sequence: TGCAGCGTCGTTAACAGGAGCGATGAAAAACTGTTTTTT. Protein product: CSVVNRSDEKLFF.

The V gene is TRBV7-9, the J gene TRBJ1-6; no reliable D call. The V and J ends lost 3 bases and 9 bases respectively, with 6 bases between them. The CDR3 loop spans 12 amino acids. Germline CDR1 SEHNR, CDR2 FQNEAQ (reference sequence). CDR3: CASSLGSSPLHF. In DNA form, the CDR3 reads TGTGCCAGCAGCTTGGGTTCTTCACCCCTCCACTTT.